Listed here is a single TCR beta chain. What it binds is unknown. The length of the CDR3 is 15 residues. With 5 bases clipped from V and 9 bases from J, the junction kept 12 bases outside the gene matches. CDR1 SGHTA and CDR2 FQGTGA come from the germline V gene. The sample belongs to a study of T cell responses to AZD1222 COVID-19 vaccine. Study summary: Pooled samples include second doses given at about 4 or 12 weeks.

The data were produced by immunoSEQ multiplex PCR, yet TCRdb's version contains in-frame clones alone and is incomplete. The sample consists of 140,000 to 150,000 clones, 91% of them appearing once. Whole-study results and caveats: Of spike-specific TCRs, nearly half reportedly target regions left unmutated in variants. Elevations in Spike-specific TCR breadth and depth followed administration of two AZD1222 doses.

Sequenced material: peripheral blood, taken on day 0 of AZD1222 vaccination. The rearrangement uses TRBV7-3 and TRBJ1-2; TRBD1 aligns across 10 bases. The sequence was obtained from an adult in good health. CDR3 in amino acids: CASSPSPDRGLSYTF. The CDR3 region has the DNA TGTGCCAGCAGCCCCAGCCCGGACAGGGGGTTGAGCTACACCTTC.